The T cell receptor (beta chain) described here comes from a study of human T cells and chemical hapten exposure (dated by TCRdb to about 2021). General notes on the study: Libraries were pooled for sequencing, and variation in per-sample TCR yields was attributed mainly to small differences in library volumes within the pool. Peripheral blood TCR repertoire changes were tracked in vivo in alopecia patients during primary and secondary sensitization to the hapten diphenylcyclopropenone (DPC). From each blood RNA sample, both TCR alpha and TCR beta chains were sequenced. Study-wide findings and limitations: Repeated subsampling changed both the strength of the expansion versus patch-test correlation and the threshold at which that correlation became significant. DPC sensitization did not change the number of TCRs with a frequency above 1 in 1000, and there was no evidence of changes in global repertoire structure.

Library construction relied on RACE. Sequencing was performed on a NextSeq 500. During library preparation, unique molecular identifiers were attached to individual cDNA molecules so that TCRs could be counted quantitatively and reproducibly. The paper's processing steps were these. The median number of TCRs per sample was approximately 98,000, ranging from roughly 20,000 to 700,000. V, J and CDR3 annotation of the TCR reads was carried out using the Decombinator software suite. For the PS versus PT1 abundance plots, all samples were subsampled to the same number of TCRs (28,000). TCRs were defined as expanded if absent before sensitization and observed at least eight times at the 2-week time point. Using fastp trimming at Q25 and MiXCR clonotype assembly, TCRdb reanalyzed the public sequencing data and kept in-frame beta chains. Merged by CDR3 protein, the rows form single entries marked with the most common genes and DNA. The V and J calls come from TCRdb's annotation, not from the publication. Here the sample has 75,000 to 100,000 distinct CDR3 sequences; over 8% occur a single time. 2.5% to 3.5% of the sample lies in the top ten.

This clonotype was detected a few times. What this receptor recognizes is not known. Base qualities are missing; no much larger clone stands one base away. The cysteine opens and the phenylalanine closes a CDR3 of 14 amino acids. Solely the CDR3 DNA is kept, with 42 bases framed from the first base. The germline ends are 8 bases apart after V is trimmed by 1 base and J by 4 bases. Per the germline V gene, SGHAT is the CDR1 and FQNNGV is the CDR2. Interpreted using the paper, the time point label stands for: healthy volunteer bleed at 2 weeks. Unfractionated whole blood was collected in Tempus Blood RNA tubes, and total RNA was extracted from that blood. As TCR sequencing controls, five healthy volunteers were used, with blood taken at day 0, 2 weeks and 6 weeks.

This TCR derives from a female donor in good health. Some clones in this sample may be carry-over from other donors' samples. The sequence is built from TRBV11-2 and TRBJ2-1; TRBD2 is perhaps the D gene, given 6 matching bases. Specimen: whole blood. The nucleotide sequence is given as TGTGCCAGCAGCTTAGGAGGGAGGTACAATGAGCAGTTCTTC. It translates as CASSLGGRYNEQFF.